A selection of T cell receptor beta chains follows, all from one sample in a study of T cells after yellow fever vaccination. TCRdb processed the 5' RACE reads anew with MiXCR; each CDR3 protein has one entry. The profile covers roughly 500,000 distinct CDR3 sequences, with 15% to 20% appearing a single time and 14% taken by the ten largest. The sample in question was PBMCs, obtained 15 days after the yellow fever booster vaccination. Every receptor here comes from a man younger than 45 who received the YFV17D yellow fever vaccine. Each CDR3 is given with its conserved first and last residue. Part of the rows lack a size; the others show once, few, many or a class for expanded clones.

clone_size v_call cdr3_aa
many TRBV7-2 CASTTGGTSSKNIQYF
many TRBV5-5 CASSPTGTHHYEQYF
. TRBV7-2 CASSSRDSRGKNIQYF
few TRBV6-4 CASSYLAGGNYNEQFF
. TRBV18 CASSPLAGASNEQFF
few TRBV10-3 CAINHKGLGETQYF
. TRBV12-3/TRBV12-4 CASSSLELRANVLTF
few TRBV7-9 CASHPHWGGTGELFF
. TRBV20-1 CSAPRLAGVGEQYF
few TRBV18 CASSPAAQETQYF
few TRBV20-1 CSAERRLAGKETQYF
few TRBV12-3/TRBV12-4 CASGGQGFTEAFF
few TRBV9 CASSVGGSGTNYEQYF
. TRBV10-3 CAIGIGGDEQFF
. TRBV7-9 CASSTGLAGAIGELFF
. TRBV30 CAWIDSANEKLFF
few TRBV7-8 CASSLGGASGRYEQYF
few TRBV20-1 CSARDLAGSQETQYF
. TRBV3-1 CASSQDRKTQYF
. TRBV2 CASSSSTGPDNSPLHF
. TRBV3-1 CASSLQASPNGEQFF
once TRBV9 CASSVSREGLQFF
. TRBV19 CASSPWTGSGANVLTF
. TRBV9 CASSVDWTGGNTIYF
. TRBV10-2 CASSVSGKYNEQFF
few TRBV20-1 CSAPPPRLPDTQYF
. TRBV12-3/TRBV12-4 CASSLKSNEKLFF
. TRBV5-5 CASSPSGSVVVSYEQYF
once TRBV5-5 CASSSTQAAGELFF
. TRBV6-2/TRBV6-3 CASSLTTGGEQFF
few TRBV20-1 CSASPGTKHYEQYF
. TRBV5-1 CASSHLAGQETQYF
few TRBV29-1 CSGQVGGRGEQFF
. TRBV5-1 CASSLVATNTLSSYEQYF